Below, 5 T cell receptor beta chains from the same sample are listed, as sequenced in a study of shared clonotypes between healthy human individuals. The repertoire was sequenced with immunoSEQ multiplex PCR; TCRdb's copy has only in-frame clones and lacks some. The data show hundreds of thousands of clones, less than 85% seen once. Sample: memory CD4+ T cells sorted from blood. Subset meaning: CD45RA-negative fraction. These receptors were collected from a woman aged 25 to 45 in good health.

The chain links TRBV4-1 to TRBJ1-2; D perhaps matches TRBD1 (5 bases). The CDR3 runs 16 residues. Germline-derived CDR1 and CDR2 are MGHRA and YSYEKL. The V end was cut by 0 bases, the J end by 7 bases, with 18 bases between. CDR3 region: CASSQEIPGPRSGYTF. DNA for the CDR3: TGCGCCAGCAGCCAAGAGATTCCGGGACCTAGAAGTGGCTACACCTTC.

On this clone itself: One end of the junction varies from germline; a read error may be responsible. The V call is TRBV28, the J call TRBJ2-6; maybe TRBD1 (5 bases). CDR3 length equals 11 residues. CDR1 and CDR2 (germline): MDHEN, SYDVKM. The CDR3 loop reads CASSVNRQKSF. Here the CDR3 DNA reads TGTGCCAGCAGCGTTAACAGGCAAAAGTCTTTC. Full variable domain (outside the CDR3, taken from reference TRBV28 and TRBJ2-6): DVKVTQSSRYLVKRTGEKVFLECVQDMDHENMFWYRQDPGLGLRLIYFSYDVKMKEKGDIPEGYSVSREKKERFSLILESASTNQTSMYLCASSVNRQKSFGAGSRLTVL.

The chain uses TRBV16 and TRBJ1-5; no firm D call. There are 17 residues in the CDR3. Germline assignment: CDR1 KGHSY and CDR2 FQNENV. The V and J ends lost 4 bases and 1 base respectively, with 17 bases between them. CDR3 bases: TGTGCCAGCAGCCTGGTTAAGGGAGGGAGGAGCAATCAGCCCCAGCATTTT. This translates into CASSLVKGGRSNQPQHF.

The rearrangement links TRBV6-6 to TRBJ2-3; TRBD2 agrees at 7 bases. The junction had 2 bases not matched to a gene; V was cut back by 6 bases and J by 2 bases. This CDR3 comprises 13 residues. Germline V gives CDR1 MNHNY, CDR2 SVGAGI (reference sequence). CDR3 amino acids: CASRREPTDTQYF. CDR3 DNA sequence: TGTGCCAGCAGGCGGGAGCCCACAGATACGCAGTATTTT.

The gene calls are TRBV28 and TRBJ1-1; TRBD1 matches at 8 bases. V lost 5 bases to trimming and J lost 4 bases; unmatched junction nucleotides: 18. Germline V CDR1 and CDR2: MDHEN, SYDVKM. The CDR3 length is 18 residues. The CDR3 region has the DNA TGTGCCAGCAGTGGCGAGGCAGGGGGCCTTCCTATGGGCACTGAAGCTTTCTTT. Protein product: CASSGEAGGLPMGTEAFF.